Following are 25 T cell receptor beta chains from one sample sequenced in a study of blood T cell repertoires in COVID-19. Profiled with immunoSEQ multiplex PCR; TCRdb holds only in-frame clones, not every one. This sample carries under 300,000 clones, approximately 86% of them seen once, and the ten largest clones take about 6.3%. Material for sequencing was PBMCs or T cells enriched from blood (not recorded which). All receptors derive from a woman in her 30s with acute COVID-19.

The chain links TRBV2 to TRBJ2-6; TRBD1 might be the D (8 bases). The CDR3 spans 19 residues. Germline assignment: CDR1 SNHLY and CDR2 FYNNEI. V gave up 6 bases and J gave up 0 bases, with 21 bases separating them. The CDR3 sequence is CASSWSDRGGDSGANVLTF. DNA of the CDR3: TGTGCCAGCAGCTGGAGCGACAGGGGAGGGGACTCTGGGGCCAACGTCCTGACTTTC. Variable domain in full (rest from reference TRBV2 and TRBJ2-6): EPEVTQTPSHQVTQMGQEVILRCVPISNHLYFYWYRQILGQKVEFLVSFYNNEISEKSEIFDDQFSVERPDGSNFTLKIRSTKLEDSAMYFCASSWSDRGGDSGANVLTFGAGSRLTVL.

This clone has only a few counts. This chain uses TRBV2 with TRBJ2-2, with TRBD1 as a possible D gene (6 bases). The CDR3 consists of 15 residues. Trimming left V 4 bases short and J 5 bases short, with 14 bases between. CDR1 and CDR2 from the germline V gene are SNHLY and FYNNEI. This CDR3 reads CASSGGQRGTGELFF. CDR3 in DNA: TGTGCCAGCAGTGGTGGACAGAGGGGTACCGGGGAGCTGTTTTTT.

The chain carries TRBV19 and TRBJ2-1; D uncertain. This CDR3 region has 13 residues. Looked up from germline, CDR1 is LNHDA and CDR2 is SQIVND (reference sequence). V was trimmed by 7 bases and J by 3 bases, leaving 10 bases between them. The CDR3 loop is CASNSPLYNEQFF. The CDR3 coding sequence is TGTGCCAGTAATAGCCCCCTCTACAATGAGCAGTTCTTC.

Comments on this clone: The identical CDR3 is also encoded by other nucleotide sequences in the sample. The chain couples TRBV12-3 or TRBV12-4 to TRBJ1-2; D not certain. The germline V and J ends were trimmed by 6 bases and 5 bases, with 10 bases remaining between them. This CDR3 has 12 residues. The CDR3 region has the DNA TGTGCCAGCAGCCCCTCCGGGTATGGCTACACCTTC. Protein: CASSPSGYGYTF.

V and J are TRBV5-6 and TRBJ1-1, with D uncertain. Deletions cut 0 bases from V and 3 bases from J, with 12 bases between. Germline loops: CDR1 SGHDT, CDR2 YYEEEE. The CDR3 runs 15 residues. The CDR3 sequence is CASSLGASPDTEAFF. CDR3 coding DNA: TGTGCCAGCAGCTTGGGGGCCTCCCCGGACACTGAAGCTTTCTTT.

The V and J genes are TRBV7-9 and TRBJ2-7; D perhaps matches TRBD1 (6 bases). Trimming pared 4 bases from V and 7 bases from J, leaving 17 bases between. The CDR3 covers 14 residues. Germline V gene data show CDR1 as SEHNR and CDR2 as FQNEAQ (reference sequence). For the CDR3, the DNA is TGTGCCAGCAGCTCCCCCGCAGGGGTTGGTGAGCAGTACTTC. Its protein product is CASSSPAGVGEQYF.

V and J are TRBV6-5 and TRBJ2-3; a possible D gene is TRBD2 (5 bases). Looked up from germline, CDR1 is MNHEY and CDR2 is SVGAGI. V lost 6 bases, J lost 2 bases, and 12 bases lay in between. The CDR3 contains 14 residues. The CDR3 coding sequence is TGTGCCAGCAGCGCCGGGATTCTCACAGATACGCAGTATTTT. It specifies CASSAGILTDTQYF.

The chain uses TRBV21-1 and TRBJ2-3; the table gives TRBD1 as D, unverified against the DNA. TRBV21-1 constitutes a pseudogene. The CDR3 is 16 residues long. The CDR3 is CASSTPRGYRADTQYF. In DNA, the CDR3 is TGTGCCAGCAGCACCCCCAGGGGTTACCGGGCAGATACGCAGTATTTT.

CDR3 loop: CASSLGEGLNTEAFF. Written as DNA, the CDR3 is TGTGCCAGCAGCTTAGGGGAGGGCCTGAACACTGAAGCTTTCTTT. V usage is TRBV7-6 and J usage is TRBJ1-1; D gene uncertain. CDR3 length: 15 amino acids. Germline V CDR1 and CDR2: SGHVS, FNYEAQ. The V gene lost 1 base and the J gene lost 0 bases, with 9 bases spanning the gap.

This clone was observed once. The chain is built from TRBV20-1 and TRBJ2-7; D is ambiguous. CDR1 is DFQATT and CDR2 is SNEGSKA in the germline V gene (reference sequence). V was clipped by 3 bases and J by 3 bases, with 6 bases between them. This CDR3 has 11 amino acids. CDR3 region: CSASTGYEQYF. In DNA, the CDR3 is TGCAGTGCTAGTACCGGCTACGAGCAGTACTTC.

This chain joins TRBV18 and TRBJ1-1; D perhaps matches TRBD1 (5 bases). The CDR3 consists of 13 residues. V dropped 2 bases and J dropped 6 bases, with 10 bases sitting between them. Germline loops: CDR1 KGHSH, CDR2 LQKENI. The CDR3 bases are TGTGCCAGCTCACCATCGGGGGACGCTGAAGCTTTCTTT. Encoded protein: CASSPSGDAEAFF.

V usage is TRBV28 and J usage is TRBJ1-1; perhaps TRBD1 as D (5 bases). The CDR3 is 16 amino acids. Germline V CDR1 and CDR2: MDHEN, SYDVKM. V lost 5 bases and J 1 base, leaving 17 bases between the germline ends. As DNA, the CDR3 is TGTGCCAGCAGTATCGCAGGGATTATACGGAACACTGAAGCTTTCTTT. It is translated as CASSIAGIIRNTEAFF.

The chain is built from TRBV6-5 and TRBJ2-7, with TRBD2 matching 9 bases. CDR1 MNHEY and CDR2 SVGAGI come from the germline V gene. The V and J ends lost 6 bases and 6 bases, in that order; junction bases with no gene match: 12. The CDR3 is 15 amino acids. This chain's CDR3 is CASSFGASGVGEQYF. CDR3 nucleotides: TGTGCCAGCAGCTTCGGGGCTAGCGGGGTAGGCGAGCAGTACTTC.

The CDR3 spells CASSFGLNTEAFF. DNA for the CDR3: TGTGCCAGCAGCTTCGGGTTGAACACTGAAGCTTTCTTT. The rearrangement uses TRBV9 and TRBJ1-1; unclear D gene. This CDR3 contains 13 residues. The V gene lost 4 bases and the J gene lost 0 bases, with 7 bases spanning the gap. The V gene's germline CDR1 is SGDLS and CDR2 YYNGEE.

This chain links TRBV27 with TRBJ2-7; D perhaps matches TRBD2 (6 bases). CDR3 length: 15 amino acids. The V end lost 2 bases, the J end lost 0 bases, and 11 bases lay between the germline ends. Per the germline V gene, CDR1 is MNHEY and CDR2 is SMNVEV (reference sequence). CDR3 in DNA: TGTGCCAGCAGTTTAGGGGCTAGCGACTCCTACGAGCAGTACTTC. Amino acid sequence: CASSLGASDSYEQYF.

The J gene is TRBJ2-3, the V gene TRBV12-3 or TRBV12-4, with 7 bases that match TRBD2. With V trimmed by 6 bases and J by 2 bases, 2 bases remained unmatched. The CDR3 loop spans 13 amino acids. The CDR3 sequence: CASSRGDTDTQYF. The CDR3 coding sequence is TGTGCCAGCAGCCGGGGGGACACAGATACGCAGTATTTT.

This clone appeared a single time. CDR3 coding DNA: TGTGCCAGCAGCTGGTTAGGGGGACTAGCGGGGAGCTCCTACGAGCAGTACTTC. It specifies CASSWLGGLAGSSYEQYF. The chain recombines TRBV5-4 with TRBJ2-7; 13 bases are shared with TRBD2. The germline gives CDR1 SGHNT, CDR2 YYREEE (reference sequence). Trimming removed 3 bases from V and 0 bases from J; junction bases left unmatched: 9. The length of the CDR3 is 18 residues.

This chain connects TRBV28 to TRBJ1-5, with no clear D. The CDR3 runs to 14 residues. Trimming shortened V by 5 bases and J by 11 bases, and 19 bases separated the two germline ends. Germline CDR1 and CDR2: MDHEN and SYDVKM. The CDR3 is CASSVTVVGFSQHF. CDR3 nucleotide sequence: TGTGCCAGCAGTGTTACAGTCGTGGGTTTCTCCCAGCATTTT.

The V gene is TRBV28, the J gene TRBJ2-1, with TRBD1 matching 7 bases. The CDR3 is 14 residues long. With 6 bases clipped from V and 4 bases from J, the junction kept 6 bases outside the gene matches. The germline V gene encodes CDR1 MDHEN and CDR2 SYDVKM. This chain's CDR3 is CASRTGTTYNEQFF. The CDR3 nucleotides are TGTGCCAGCAGGACAGGGACCACTTACAATGAGCAGTTCTTC.

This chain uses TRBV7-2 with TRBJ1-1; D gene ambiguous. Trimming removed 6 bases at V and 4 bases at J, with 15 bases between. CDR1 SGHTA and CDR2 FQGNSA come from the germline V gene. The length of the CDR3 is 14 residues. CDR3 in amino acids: CASRSSVSGTEAFF. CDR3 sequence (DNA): TGTGCCAGCAGATCATCGGTATCTGGCACTGAAGCTTTCTTT.

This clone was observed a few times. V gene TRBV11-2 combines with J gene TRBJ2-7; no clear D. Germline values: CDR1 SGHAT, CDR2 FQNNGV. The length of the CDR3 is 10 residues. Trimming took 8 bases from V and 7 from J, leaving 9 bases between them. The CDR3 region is CASASWEQYF. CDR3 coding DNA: TGTGCCAGCGCGTCGTGGGAGCAGTACTTC.

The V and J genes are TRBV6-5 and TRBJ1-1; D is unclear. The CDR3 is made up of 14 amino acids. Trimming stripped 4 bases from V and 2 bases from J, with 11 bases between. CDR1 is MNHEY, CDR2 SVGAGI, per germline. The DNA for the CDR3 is TGTGCCAGCAGTTTGGGTGGAGGTAACACTGAAGCTTTCTTT. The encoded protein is CASSLGGGNTEAFF.

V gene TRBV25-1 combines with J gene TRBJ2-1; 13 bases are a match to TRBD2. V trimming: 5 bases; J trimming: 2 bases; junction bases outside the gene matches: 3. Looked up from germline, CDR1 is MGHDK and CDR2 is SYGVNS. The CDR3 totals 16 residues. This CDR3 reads CASSQLAGGAYNEQFF. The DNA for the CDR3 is TGTGCCAGCAGTCAACTAGCGGGAGGGGCCTACAATGAGCAGTTCTTC.

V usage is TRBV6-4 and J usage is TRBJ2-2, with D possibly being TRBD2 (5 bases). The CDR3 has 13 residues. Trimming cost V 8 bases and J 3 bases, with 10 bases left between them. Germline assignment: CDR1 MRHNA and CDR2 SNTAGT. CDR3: CASFEGDTGELFF. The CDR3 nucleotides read TGTGCCAGCTTTGAGGGCGACACCGGGGAGCTGTTTTTT.

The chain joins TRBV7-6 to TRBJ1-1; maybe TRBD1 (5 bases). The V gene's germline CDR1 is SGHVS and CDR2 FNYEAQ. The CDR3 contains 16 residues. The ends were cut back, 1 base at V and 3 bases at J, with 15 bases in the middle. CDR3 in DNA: TGTGCCAGCAGCTTAGAAGGGGCAGGTTGGGACACTGAAGCTTTCTTT. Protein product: CASSLEGAGWDTEAFF.